This entry lists 5 T cell receptor beta chains sequenced from one sample in a study of OX40 agonist ivuxolimab in advanced cancers. Library preparation employed the immunoSEQ multiplex PCR assay. TCRdb mirrors the immuneACCESS table, restricted to in-frame sequences. Some clones are absent from its copies; in checked studies, under half trace to an unresolved V gene, and the reason for the others is unknown. The sample records more than 60,000 clones, roughly 80% of which are singletons. 1.5% to 2% of the sample lies in the top ten. This material consisted of CD4+ or CD8+ T cells sorted from blood, taken in a trial of the OX40 agonist ivuxolimab. Source of these receptors: an adult with an advanced solid tumor such as melanoma, head and neck, liver or kidney cancer.

This clone was picked up a small number of times. The rearrangement links TRBV19 to TRBJ2-3; 8 bases map to TRBD2. CDR3 length equals 14 residues. Germline CDR1 LNHDA, CDR2 SQIVND (reference sequence). The V segment lost 7 bases and the J segment 3 bases; nucleotides outside the gene matches: 6. The CDR3 nucleotides are TGTGCCAGTAATCCCCGGGGGGGGACAGATACGCAGTATTTT. This encodes CASNPRGGTDTQYF.

This rearrangement joins TRBV2 to TRBJ1-5; D unclear. Germline V gene sequence: CDR1 SNHLY, CDR2 FYNNEI. The CDR3 length is 14 residues. Trimming left V 3 bases short and J 3 bases short, with 9 bases between. In DNA, the CDR3 is TGTGCCAGCAGTGATGGCCTTGTCAATCAGCCCCAGCATTTT. This encodes CASSDGLVNQPQHF. The variable domain in full, with the rest retrieved from reference TRBV2 and TRBJ1-5, is EPEVTQTPSHQVTQMGQEVILRCVPISNHLYFYWYRQILGQKVEFLVSFYNNEISEKSEIFDDQFSVERPDGSNFTLKIRSTKLEDSAMYFCASSDGLVNQPQHFGDGTRLSIL.

Comments on this clone: Other DNA variants within this sample encode the same CDR3. V gene TRBV18 combines with J gene TRBJ1-1; D is unresolved. V was pared by 3 bases and J by 4 bases, with 6 bases between. Looked up from germline, CDR1 is KGHSH and CDR2 is LQKENI. The CDR3 is made up of 12 amino acids. CDR3 DNA: TGTGCCAGCTCACCCGATCGCACTGAAGCTTTCTTT. Encoded protein: CASSPDRTEAFF.

Here the CDR3 DNA reads TGCGCCAGCAGCACCGGGAGGTTCGGTGCTTACGAGCAGTACTTC. Translated: CASSTGRFGAYEQYF. V usage is TRBV5-1 and J usage is TRBJ2-7; TRBD2 agrees at 7 bases. CDR1 and CDR2 (germline): SGHRS, YFSETQ. The junction had 11 bases not matched to a gene; V was cut back by 4 bases and J by 4 bases. The CDR3 extends over 15 amino acids.

The genes are TRBV9 and TRBJ1-1, with D perhaps matching TRBD1 (6 bases). CDR1 and CDR2 (germline): SGDLS, YYNGEE. Trimming took off 3 bases at V and 4 bases at J, with 16 bases between the two ends. The CDR3 is 15 residues long. CDR3 DNA: TGTGCCAGCAGCGCGGGGGCCGAACGGGGCACTGAAGCTTTCTTT. It translates to CASSAGAERGTEAFF.